This T cell receptor (beta chain) emerged from a study of breast tumors, draining lymph nodes, adjacent tissues (dated by TCRdb to about 2016). Describing the broader study: The study compared TCR beta repertoires across tumor, adjacent nontumor tissue and axillary lymph nodes from breast cancer patients. In human breast cancer, the study set out to evaluate how tumor, surrounding tissue and draining lymph node repertoires relate to one another and whether T cells may move between these sites. What the research found in general, with its limitations: The data were considered consistent with most tumor T cells being derived from the lymph node and subsequently expanding within tumor tissue. In luminal-like breast cancer, tumor and nontumor tissue repertoires resembled each other significantly more than in basal-like breast cancer. Tumors showed preferential V and J gene usage, and their T-cell repertoire diversity fell below that of lymph nodes yet above that of nontumor tissue. The conclusion that tumor T cells originate in lymph nodes was presented as consistent with a hypothesis rather than as directly demonstrated.

Lymph node samples were obtained from the axillary draining lymph nodes of breast cancer patients. The germline V gene encodes CDR1 SNHLY and CDR2 FYNNEI. Including cysteine and phenylalanine, the CDR3 has 16 amino acids. The sequence is cut down to CDR3 DNA, 48 bases in frame from base 1. V is reduced by 4 bases and J by 3 bases, leaving a spacing of 15 bases between them. Worth noting for this clonotype: Its cognate antigen has yet to be identified. One base away there is no much larger clone; base qualities are not given.

TCRdb records Illumina HiSeq 2000 as the sequencer. Multiplex PCR amplification was used to build the TCR beta chain libraries. High-throughput sequencing was used to analyze the amplified TCR beta chain products. TCRdb reprocessed the public reads (quality trimming at Q25 with fastp, clone calling with MiXCR) and kept in-frame beta chains. Entries are consolidated by CDR3 protein sequence, retaining the most common genes and DNA. Here the sample has approximately 210,000 distinct CDR3 sequences; less than 40% occur a single time. Together, the top ten hold around 1.4% of the sample. The sample was axillary lymph node tissue. The sequence joins TRBV2 to TRBJ1-4, and TRBD1 may be the D gene, going by 6 matching bases. The receptor was derived from a female donor with breast cancer. Some clones in this sample may be carry-over from other donors' samples. The CDR3 protein: CASSGQGLEANEKLFF. The nucleotide sequence is TGTGCCAGCAGTGGGCAGGGGTTGGAAGCTAATGAAAAACTGTTTTTT.